This TCR beta chain originates from a study of T cell responses to AZD1222 COVID-19 vaccine. Study-wide points: A mostly white British donor set with more females was recruited, and clonal diversity was possibly underestimated. The CD4 TCRs associated with vaccination extended across spike and predominated at 160-218 and 743-854.

Sequencing was performed with immunoSEQ multiplex PCR; in TCRdb, only in-frame clones are kept and a portion is missing. The table records around 92,000 clones, around 90% of them present only once. V gave up 0 bases and J gave up 0 bases, with 9 bases separating them. This CDR3 is built from 16 residues. The germline V gene encodes CDR1 KGHSH and CDR2 LQKENI. In regard to this clone: Its antigen remains unidentified.

This TCR derives from an adult in good health. The chain recombines TRBV18 with TRBJ2-4, with a weak D call TRBD2 (6 bases). The input for sequencing was peripheral blood, taken on day 0 of AZD1222 vaccination. CDR3 sequence: CASSPPSGLAKNIQYF. CDR3 in DNA: TGTGCCAGCTCACCACCTAGCGGCCTAGCCAAAAACATTCAGTACTTC.